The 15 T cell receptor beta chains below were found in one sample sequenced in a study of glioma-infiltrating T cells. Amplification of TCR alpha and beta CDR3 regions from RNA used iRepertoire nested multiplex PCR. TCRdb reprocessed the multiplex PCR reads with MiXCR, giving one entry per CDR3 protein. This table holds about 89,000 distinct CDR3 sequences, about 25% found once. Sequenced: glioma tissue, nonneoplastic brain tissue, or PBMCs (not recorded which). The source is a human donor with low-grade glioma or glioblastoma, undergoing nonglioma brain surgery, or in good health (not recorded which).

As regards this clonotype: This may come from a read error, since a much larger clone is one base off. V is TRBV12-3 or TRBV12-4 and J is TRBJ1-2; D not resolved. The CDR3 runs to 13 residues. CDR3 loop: CASSLAVNYGHTF. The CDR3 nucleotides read TGTGCCAGCAGTTTGGCGGTCAACTATGGCCACACCTTC.

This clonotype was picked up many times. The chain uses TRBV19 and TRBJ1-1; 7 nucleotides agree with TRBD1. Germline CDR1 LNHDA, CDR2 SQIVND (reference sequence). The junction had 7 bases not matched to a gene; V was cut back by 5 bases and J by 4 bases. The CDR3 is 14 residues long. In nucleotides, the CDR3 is TGTGCCAGTAGTTCCTCGGCAGGGGGCACTGAAGCTTTCTTT. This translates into CASSSSAGGTEAFF.

CDR3 sequence (DNA): TGTGCCAGAAGGACCACTTACGAGCAGTACTTC. Translation: CARRTTYEQYF. The V and J genes are TRBV6-1 and TRBJ2-7; D ambiguous. Germline V CDR1 and CDR2: MNHNS, SASEGT. The CDR3 contains 11 residues. The germline V and J ends were trimmed by 9 bases and 4 bases, with 10 bases remaining between them.

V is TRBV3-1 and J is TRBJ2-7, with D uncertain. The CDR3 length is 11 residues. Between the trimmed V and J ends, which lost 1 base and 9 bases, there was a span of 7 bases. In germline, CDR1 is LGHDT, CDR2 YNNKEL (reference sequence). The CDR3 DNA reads TGTGCCAGCAGCCAAGGAGGTGGGCAGTACTTC. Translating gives CASSQGGGQYF.

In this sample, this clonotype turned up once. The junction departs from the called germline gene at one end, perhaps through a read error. The CDR3 protein is CASSPNPGQGSSNYGYAF. The DNA for the CDR3 is TGTGCCAGCTCACCCAACCCGGGACAGGGGTCCTCTAACTATGGCTACGCCTTC. The chain carries TRBV18 and TRBJ1-2; 10 bases align to TRBD1. The length of the CDR3 is 18 residues. Germline-derived CDR1 and CDR2 are KGHSH and LQKENI.

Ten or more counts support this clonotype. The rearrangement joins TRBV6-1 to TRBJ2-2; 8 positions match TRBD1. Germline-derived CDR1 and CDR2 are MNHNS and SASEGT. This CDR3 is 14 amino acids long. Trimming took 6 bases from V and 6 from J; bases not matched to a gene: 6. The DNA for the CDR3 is TGTGCCAGCAGCACAGGGGGGACGGCCGGGGAGCTGTTTTTT. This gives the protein CASSTGGTAGELFF.

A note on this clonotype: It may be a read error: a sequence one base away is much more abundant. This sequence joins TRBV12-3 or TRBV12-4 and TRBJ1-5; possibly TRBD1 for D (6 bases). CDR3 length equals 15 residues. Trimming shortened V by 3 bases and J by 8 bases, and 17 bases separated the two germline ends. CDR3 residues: CASSFILGQNKPQHF. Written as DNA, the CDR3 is TGTGCCAGCAGTTTTATCCTCGGACAGAATAAGCCCCAGCATTTT.

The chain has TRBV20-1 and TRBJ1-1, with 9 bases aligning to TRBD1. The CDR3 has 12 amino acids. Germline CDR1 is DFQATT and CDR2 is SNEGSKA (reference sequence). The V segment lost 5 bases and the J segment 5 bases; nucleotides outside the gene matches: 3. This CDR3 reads CSAGQGRTEAFF. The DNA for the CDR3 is TGCAGTGCTGGACAGGGGCGGACTGAAGCTTTCTTT.

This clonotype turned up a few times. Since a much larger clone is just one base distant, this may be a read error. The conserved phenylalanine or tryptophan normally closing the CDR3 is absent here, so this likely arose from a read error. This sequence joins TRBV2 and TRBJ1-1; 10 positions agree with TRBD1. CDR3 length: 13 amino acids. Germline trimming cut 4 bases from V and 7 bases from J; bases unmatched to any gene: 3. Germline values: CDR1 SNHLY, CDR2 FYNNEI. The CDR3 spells CASSGQGAGEAFL. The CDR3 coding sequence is TGTGCCAGCAGTGGACAGGGGGCGGGTGAAGCTTTCCTT.

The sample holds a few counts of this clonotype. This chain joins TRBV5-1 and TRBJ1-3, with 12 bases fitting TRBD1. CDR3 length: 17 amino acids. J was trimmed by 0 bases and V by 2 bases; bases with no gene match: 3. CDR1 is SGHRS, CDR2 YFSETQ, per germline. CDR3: CASSFGTGGYSGNTIYF. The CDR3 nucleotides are TGCGCCAGCAGCTTTGGGACAGGGGGCTACTCTGGAAACACCATATATTTT.

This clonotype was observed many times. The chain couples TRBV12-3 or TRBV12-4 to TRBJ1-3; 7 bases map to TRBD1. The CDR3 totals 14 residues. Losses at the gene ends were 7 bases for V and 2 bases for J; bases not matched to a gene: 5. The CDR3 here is CASILRGAGNTIYF. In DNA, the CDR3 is TGTGCCAGCATTCTCAGGGGGGCTGGAAACACCATATATTTT.

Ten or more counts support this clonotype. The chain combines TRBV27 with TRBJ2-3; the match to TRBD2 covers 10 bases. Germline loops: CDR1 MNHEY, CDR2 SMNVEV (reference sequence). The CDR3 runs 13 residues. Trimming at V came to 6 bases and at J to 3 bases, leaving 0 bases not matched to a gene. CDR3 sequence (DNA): TGTGCCAGCAGGACTAGCGGGACAGATACGCAGTATTTT. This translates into CASRTSGTDTQYF.

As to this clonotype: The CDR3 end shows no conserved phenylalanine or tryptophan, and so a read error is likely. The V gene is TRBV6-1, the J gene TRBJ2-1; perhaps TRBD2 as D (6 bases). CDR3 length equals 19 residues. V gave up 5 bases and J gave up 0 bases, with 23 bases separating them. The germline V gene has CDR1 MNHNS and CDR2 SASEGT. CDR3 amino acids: CASSTPLAGWVGSYNEQFL. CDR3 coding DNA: TGTGCCAGCAGTACCCCCTTGGCGGGATGGGTTGGCTCCTACAATGAGCAGTTCCTC.

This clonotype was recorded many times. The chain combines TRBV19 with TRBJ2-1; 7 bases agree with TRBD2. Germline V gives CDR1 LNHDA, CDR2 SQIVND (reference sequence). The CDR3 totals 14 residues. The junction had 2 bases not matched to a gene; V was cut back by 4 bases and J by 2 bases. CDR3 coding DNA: TGTGCCAGTAGTAGCGGGAGAACCTACAATGAGCAGTTCTTC. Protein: CASSSGRTYNEQFF.

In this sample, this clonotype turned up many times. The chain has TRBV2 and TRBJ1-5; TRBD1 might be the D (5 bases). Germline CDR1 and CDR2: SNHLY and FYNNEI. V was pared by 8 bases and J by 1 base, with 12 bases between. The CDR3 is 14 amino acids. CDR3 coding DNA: TGTGCCAGCCTACAGGAGGGGAGCAATCAGCCCCAGCATTTT. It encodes CASLQEGSNQPQHF.